The 32 T cell receptor beta chains presented below share a single source sample, sequenced in a study of PD-1 blockade in classical Hodgkin lymphoma. Time point in this sample: cycle 4 day 1 (C4D1), after more than five weeks of nivolumab. All patients relapsed after autologous stem cell transplantation, and brentuximab vedotin exposure varied. Purification of CD4+ T cells from thawed PBMCs was performed via magnetic negative selection. The table came from immunoSEQ multiplex PCR; TCRdb's copy has only in-frame clones and leaves some out. This table holds 15,000 to 20,000 clones, roughly four fifths found once. The sequenced sample was CD4+ T cells from blood, obtained before the fourth cycle of nivolumab. The receptors stem from a human donor with classical Hodgkin lymphoma.

This clone was seen more than once but under ten times. The chain links TRBV30 to TRBJ2-7; 9 nucleotides align to TRBD2. Germline trimming cut 4 bases from V and 3 bases from J; bases unmatched to any gene: 16. This CDR3 comprises 17 residues. Germline-derived CDR1 and CDR2 are GTSNPN and SVGIG (reference sequence). The CDR3 DNA reads as TGTGCCTGGAAAAAGGACGGAGGACTAGCGTGGGGCTACGAGCAGTACTTC. Protein product: CAWKKDGGLAWGYEQYF.

This clone has a single count. The V gene is TRBV15, the J gene TRBJ2-5; D gene uncertain. This CDR3 spans 15 amino acids. The germline V and J ends were trimmed by 0 bases and 1 base, with 9 bases remaining between them. In germline, CDR1 is LNHNV, CDR2 YYDKDF (reference sequence). CDR3 coding DNA: TGTGCCACCAGCAGAGATGTGGGCAGCCAAGAGACCCAGTACTTC. Translation: CATSRDVGSQETQYF.

V gene TRBV15 combines with J gene TRBJ2-5; a possible D gene is TRBD2 (6 bases). V dropped 3 bases and J dropped 4 bases, with 15 bases sitting between them. CDR3 length: 15 amino acids. Germline V gene lookup returns CDR1 LNHNV and CDR2 YYDKDF (reference sequence). The CDR3 sequence: CATSSRSEGRETQYF. The CDR3 nucleotides are TGTGCCACCAGCAGCCGGTCGGAGGGACGAGAGACCCAGTACTTC.

The chain joins TRBV19 to TRBJ2-1; D remains unclear. The germline V and J ends were trimmed by 3 bases and 8 bases, with 14 bases remaining between them. The germline gives CDR1 LNHDA, CDR2 SQIVND (reference sequence). This CDR3 region has 14 residues. As DNA, the CDR3 is TGTGCCAGTAGTATGGCCCGCGCGCCGGATGAGCAGTTCTTC. This encodes CASSMARAPDEQFF. Full variable domain (missing parts from reference TRBV19 and TRBJ2-1): DGGITQSPKYLFRKEGQNVTLSCEQNLNHDAMYWYRQDPGQGLRLIYYSQIVNDFQKGDIAEGYSVSREKKESFPLTVTSAQKNPTAFYLCASSMARAPDEQFFGPGTRLTVL.

This sequence joins TRBV27 and TRBJ1-4; 9 bases fit TRBD1. Trimming took 6 bases from V and 5 from J; bases not matched to a gene: 7. Germline values: CDR1 MNHEY, CDR2 SMNVEV (reference sequence). The length of the CDR3 is 15 residues. CDR3 DNA sequence: TGTGCCAGCAGGGAGGCCGGGACAGGGAATGAAAAACTGTTTTTT. Amino acid sequence: CASREAGTGNEKLFF.

The CDR3 protein is CASSPQPGQGNNEQFF. CDR3 nucleotide sequence: TGTGCCAGCAGCCCCCAACCGGGACAGGGGAACAATGAGCAGTTCTTC. V and J are TRBV11-2 and TRBJ2-1; 10 bases align to TRBD1. CDR3 size: 16 residues. Germline lookup yields CDR1 SGHAT and CDR2 FQNNGV. V was clipped by 5 bases and J by 5 bases; unmatched bases: 9.

This clone was seen a handful of times. This sequence joins TRBV5-4 and TRBJ2-5; the match to TRBD2 covers 10 bases. The CDR3 sequence is 15 residues long. After removal of 1 base from V and 5 bases from J, the junction contained 5 bases not matched to a gene. CDR1 is SGHNT and CDR2 is YYREEE in the germline V gene (reference sequence). Here the CDR3 reads CASSLFSSGGETQYF. The CDR3, as DNA: TGTGCCAGCAGCTTGTTTAGTAGCGGGGGGGAGACCCAGTACTTC.

This clone was recorded a few times. V and J are TRBV4-3 and TRBJ2-7; 7 positions agree with TRBD1. J was trimmed by 3 bases and V by 1 base; bases with no gene match: 3. This CDR3 spans 14 amino acids. Germline CDR1 is LGHNA and CDR2 is YSLEER. CDR3: CASSQVGGGYEQYF. CDR3 bases: TGCGCCAGCAGCCAAGTAGGGGGCGGCTACGAGCAGTACTTC.

This clone appeared a few times. The V and J genes are TRBV5-4 and TRBJ1-3; perhaps TRBD1 as D (6 bases). Germline loops: CDR1 SGHNT, CDR2 YYREEE (reference sequence). V was pared by 0 bases and J by 0 bases, with 13 bases between. The CDR3 consists of 17 residues. CDR3 in DNA: TGTGCCAGCAGCTTGGCCAGCGGGACAACCTCTGGAAACACCATATATTTT. Translation gives CASSLASGTTSGNTIYF.

The chain has TRBV18 and TRBJ1-3; perhaps TRBD1 as D (6 bases). Trimming pared 0 bases from V and 4 bases from J, leaving 13 bases between. Germline lookup yields CDR1 KGHSH and CDR2 LQKENI. This CDR3 spans 16 amino acids. The CDR3 bases are TGTGCCAGCTCACCACCCCCCCCGGACAGAGGAAACACCATATATTTT. Its protein is CASSPPPPDRGNTIYF.

The J gene is TRBJ2-6, the V gene TRBV19; 11 positions match TRBD2. J lost 0 bases, V lost 4 bases, and 8 bases had no gene match. CDR1 LNHDA and CDR2 SQIVND come from the germline V gene (reference sequence). This CDR3 comprises 19 residues. The CDR3 bases are TGTGCCAGTAGTAGCCCTCTAGCGGGGGGAAGCTCTGGGGCCAACGTCCTGACTTTC. It codes for CASSSPLAGGSSGANVLTF.

The J gene is TRBJ1-1, the V gene TRBV5-4; D is possibly TRBD1 (6 bases). V lost 1 base, J lost 5 bases, and 6 bases lay in between. This CDR3 comprises 12 residues. Germline V gene data show CDR1 as SGHNT and CDR2 as YYREEE (reference sequence). The CDR3 DNA follows: TGTGCCAGCAGCTTGACAGGGACTGAAGCTTTCTTT. Residues: CASSLTGTEAFF.

The rearrangement joins TRBV30 to TRBJ2-3, with 8 bases that match TRBD2. This CDR3 has 14 residues. The V segment lost 0 bases and the J segment 8 bases; nucleotides outside the gene matches: 7. Germline CDR1 is GTSNPN and CDR2 is SVGIG (reference sequence). This chain's CDR3 is CAWSVPAGVGTQYF. The CDR3 DNA reads TGTGCCTGGAGTGTACCAGCGGGAGTGGGTACGCAGTATTTT.

The chain joins TRBV6-5 to TRBJ1-2; D possibly corresponds to TRBD1 (6 bases). The CDR3 loop spans 13 amino acids. Per germline, CDR1 MNHEY and CDR2 SVGAGI. Trimming pared 7 bases from V and 7 bases from J, leaving 16 bases between. The CDR3 nucleotides read TGTGCCAGCACCCCCAAACAGGGTTCTGGCTACACCTTC. Protein sequence: CASTPKQGSGYTF.

The chain couples TRBV5-1 to TRBJ1-2; D may be TRBD1 (5 bases). Germline CDR1 reads SGHRS; CDR2 reads YFSETQ. V gave up 1 base and J gave up 0 bases, with 10 bases separating them. This CDR3 is built from 15 residues. CDR3 bases: TGCGCCAGCAGCTTGATGGGGGGAGCTAACTATGGCTACACCTTC. Translated: CASSLMGGANYGYTF.

The chain is built from TRBV6-5 and TRBJ2-7; tentatively, D is TRBD2 (5 bases). V lost 7 bases to trimming and J lost 8 bases, with 21 bases between them. Germline V gene lookup returns CDR1 MNHEY and CDR2 SVGAGI. The CDR3 contains 14 residues. Written as DNA, the CDR3 is TGTGCCAGCATTGACGGAGGAACACTCAGTCAGCAGTACTTC. Encoded protein: CASIDGGTLSQQYF.

This chain links TRBV19 with TRBJ1-5, with 7 bases lining up with TRBD1. The CDR3 has 16 amino acids. The junction had 12 bases not matched to a gene; V was cut back by 6 bases and J by 4 bases. Germline V gene sequence: CDR1 LNHDA, CDR2 SQIVND (reference sequence). The CDR3 DNA follows: TGTGCCAGTAGGGAAAAAACAGGGGTTGCAAATCAGCCCCAGCATTTT. This encodes CASREKTGVANQPQHF.

This sequence joins TRBV19 and TRBJ1-5; possibly TRBD1 for D (5 bases). The V gene lost 7 bases and the J gene lost 2 bases, with 12 bases spanning the gap. The CDR3 is 14 amino acids. The germline V gene has CDR1 LNHDA and CDR2 SQIVND (reference sequence). DNA for the CDR3: TGTGCCAGTACCGTCACAGGTGGCAATCAGCCCCAGCATTTT. It specifies CASTVTGGNQPQHF.

This rearrangement joins TRBV19 to TRBJ2-5, with TRBD2 identical over 11 bases. J was trimmed by 3 bases and V by 6 bases; bases with no gene match: 12. The CDR3 is 17 amino acids. Germline loops: CDR1 LNHDA, CDR2 SQIVND (reference sequence). CDR3 coding DNA: TGTGCCAGTAGCCCAGGTACTAGCGGGAGTGGTGAAGAGACCCAGTACTTC. This encodes CASSPGTSGSGEETQYF.

This chain uses TRBV19 with TRBJ1-3; 9 bases agree with TRBD1. The CDR3 has 15 residues. Trimming took 9 bases from V and 4 from J; bases not matched to a gene: 10. Germline assignment: CDR1 LNHDA and CDR2 SQIVND (reference sequence). CDR3 sequence: CASGQGPGRGNTIYF. CDR3 DNA sequence: TGTGCCAGCGGACAGGGGCCGGGTAGGGGAAACACCATATATTTT.

The chain links TRBV9 to TRBJ1-4; D may be TRBD1 (5 bases). With 4 bases removed from V and 5 bases from J, the gap between germline ends came to 15 bases. Per germline, CDR1 SGDLS and CDR2 YYNGEE. The length of the CDR3 is 15 residues. This CDR3 reads CASSSRWGGNEKLFF. The CDR3 nucleotides are TGTGCCAGCAGCTCCCGGTGGGGGGGGAATGAAAAACTGTTTTTT.

J is TRBJ2-1 and V is TRBV27; the D is unclear. The V end lost 1 base, the J end lost 5 bases, and 12 bases lay between the germline ends. This CDR3 comprises 15 residues. CDR1 MNHEY and CDR2 SMNVEV come from the germline V gene (reference sequence). CDR3: CASSLLGGRNNEQFF. Written as DNA, the CDR3 is TGTGCCAGCAGTTTATTAGGTGGACGGAACAATGAGCAGTTCTTC.

The chain is built from TRBV6-5 and TRBJ2-7; TRBD1 matches 9 bases. There are 14 residues in the CDR3. V lost 5 bases and J lost 1; bases outside the gene matches: 3. Germline V gene data show CDR1 as MNHEY and CDR2 as SVGAGI. CDR3 region: CASSRGQGSYEQYV. CDR3 DNA sequence: TGTGCCAGCAGTAGAGGACAGGGGTCCTACGAGCAGTACGTC.

The rearrangement links TRBV6-6 to TRBJ2-7; 9 nucleotides match TRBD2. Germline CDR1 reads MNHNY; CDR2 reads SVGAGI (reference sequence). The V gene end was trimmed by 5 bases and the J gene end by 6 bases; junction bases not matched to a gene: 11. The CDR3 covers 15 residues. CDR3: CASSNPRRGGLEQYV. CDR3 coding DNA: TGTGCCAGCAGTAACCCGCGGCGGGGGGGCCTCGAGCAGTACGTC.

This clone has a handful of counts. The DNA for the CDR3 is TGTGCCAGCAGTCAAATTGGTCCTGAAAAACTGTTTTTT. This encodes CASSQIGPEKLFF. This chain joins TRBV14 and TRBJ1-4; D remains ambiguous. This CDR3 spans 13 amino acids. The V gene's germline CDR1 is SGHDN and CDR2 FVKESK. The V end was cut by 6 bases, the J end by 7 bases, with 12 bases between.

The V gene is TRBV5-1, the J gene TRBJ2-6; no clear D gene. V was trimmed by 3 bases and J by 3 bases, leaving 13 bases between them. CDR3 size: 16 residues. Germline V CDR1 and CDR2: SGHRS, YFSETQ. The CDR3 coding sequence is TGCGCCAGCAGCTCGATAGTAGCAGGTGGGGCCAACGTCCTGACTTTC. Translation gives CASSSIVAGGANVLTF. Drawing the rest from reference TRBV5-1 and TRBJ2-6, the complete variable domain is KAGVTQTPRYLIKTRGQQVTLSCSPISGHRSVSWYQQTPGQGLQFLFEYFSETQRNKGNFPGRFSGRQFSNSRSEMNVSTLELGDSALYLCASSSIVAGGANVLTFGAGSRLTVL.

The CDR3 protein is CAWRRNRQANSPLHF. DNA for the CDR3: TGTGCCTGGAGGCGTAATAGACAAGCTAATTCACCCCTCCACTTT. J is TRBJ1-6 and V is TRBV30; D ambiguous. V lost 3 bases and J 6 bases, leaving 15 bases between the germline ends. The CDR3 length is 15 residues. The germline gives CDR1 GTSNPN, CDR2 SVGIG (reference sequence).

The rearrangement joins TRBV7-2 to TRBJ1-1; no clear D. Trimming stripped 1 base from V and 7 bases from J, with 7 bases between. Germline V CDR1 and CDR2: SGHTA, FQGNSA. CDR3 length: 12 residues. The CDR3, as DNA: TGTGCCAGCAGCTTAGTTACTAGTGAAGCTTTCTTT. Translating gives CASSLVTSEAFF.

This clone was found a few times. The genes are TRBV10-2 and TRBJ2-7; unclear D gene. V shed 3 bases and J shed 9 bases, with 9 bases lying between them. Germline V lookup: CDR1 WSHSY, CDR2 SAAADI. The CDR3 sequence is 11 residues long. The CDR3 nucleotides read TGCGCCAGCAGTGAAACCGAGCGGCAGTACTTC. It yields the protein CASSETERQYF.

The rearrangement links TRBV5-8 to TRBJ2-1; D is perhaps TRBD1 or TRBD2 (6 bases each). This CDR3 has 13 residues. V was shortened by 2 bases and J by 10 bases, with 13 bases between the two germline ends. Germline V gives CDR1 SGHTS, CDR2 YDEGEE. The CDR3 nucleotides are TGTGCCAGCAGCTTAACCCTAGGGGGGGAGCAGTTCTTC. Translated, it gives CASSLTLGGEQFF.

This sequence joins TRBV11-2 and TRBJ2-2; 10 bases are a match to TRBD1. Germline CDR1 SGHAT, CDR2 FQNNGV. V shed 5 bases, J shed 1 base, and the junction held 4 bases outside the gene matches. The length of the CDR3 is 16 residues. CDR3 residues: CASSHRDRGNTGELFF. CDR3 DNA: TGTGCCAGCAGCCACCGGGACAGGGGGAACACCGGGGAGCTGTTTTTT. The variable domain in full, with the rest retrieved from reference TRBV11-2 and TRBJ2-2, is EAGVAQSPRYKIIEKRQSVAFWCNPISGHATLYWYQQILGQGPKLLIQFQNNGVVDDSQLPKDRFSAERLKGVDSTLKIQPAKLEDSAVYLCASSHRDRGNTGELFFGEGSRLTVL.

The chain couples TRBV7-2 to TRBJ2-2; 8 bases are shared with TRBD2. The V gene's germline CDR1 is SGHTA and CDR2 FQGNSA. The CDR3 sequence is 14 residues long. V was pared by 4 bases and J by 6 bases, with 4 bases of the junction left unmatched. For the CDR3, the DNA is TGTGCCAGCAGCTCTGGACTAGCAGCCGGGGAGCTGTTTTTT. Amino acids: CASSSGLAAGELFF.